Shown below are 5 T cell receptor beta chains from a single sample sequenced in a study of blood T cell repertoires in COVID-19. Measured with immunoSEQ multiplex PCR; TCRdb has only the in-frame clones, and not every one. The sample lists fewer than 85,000 clones; approximately 83% were seen once. The sequencing sample was made of peripheral blood. The receptors here all came from a woman aged 60-75 years with acute or convalescent COVID-19.

V is TRBV6-6 and J is TRBJ1-5, with D possibly being TRBD1 (6 bases). This CDR3 contains 14 residues. Trimming removed 3 bases from V and 4 bases from J, with 10 bases in between. Germline V gene lookup returns CDR1 MNHNY and CDR2 SVGAGI (reference sequence). CDR3 sequence reads: CASSYGDKNQPQHF. DNA for the CDR3: TGTGCCAGCAGTTATGGGGACAAGAATCAGCCCCAGCATTTT.

This clone has just one count. The chain couples TRBV5-1 to TRBJ1-4; D uncertain. V shed 0 bases and J shed 10 bases, with 7 bases lying between them. CDR1 and CDR2 (germline): SGHRS, YFSETQ. The CDR3 consists of 12 residues. CDR3 sequence reads: CASSLANGKLFF. CDR3 DNA sequence: TGCGCCAGCAGCTTGGCCAACGGAAAACTGTTTTTT.

The rearrangement links TRBV5-1 to TRBJ1-1; possibly TRBD1 for D (6 bases). This CDR3 is built from 14 residues. Germline V gene data show CDR1 as SGHRS and CDR2 as YFSETQ. The V gene lost 4 bases and the J gene lost 14 bases, with 24 bases spanning the gap. The CDR3: CASSEGSGTSNEFF. CDR3 in DNA: TGCGCCAGCAGCGAAGGATCCGGGACATCTAATGAGTTCTTT.

The chain links TRBV6-2 or TRBV6-3 to TRBJ1-2; the D is unclear. The CDR3 extends over 14 amino acids. From germline, CDR1 is MNHEY and CDR2 SVGEGT. V dropped 0 bases and J dropped 4 bases, with 9 bases sitting between them. CDR3 protein: CASSYSPLSYGYTF. The CDR3 DNA reads TGTGCCAGCAGTTACTCGCCACTCTCCTATGGCTACACCTTC.

This clone has more than one count but fewer than ten. CDR3 sequence reads: CASSLGADRVRDTQYF. The CDR3 DNA reads TGTGCCAGCAGCTTAGGAGCGGACAGGGTGAGAGATACGCAGTATTTT. The V and J genes are TRBV7-2 and TRBJ2-3; 8 positions agree with TRBD1. This CDR3 has 16 amino acids. Per germline, CDR1 SGHTA and CDR2 FQGNSA. The ends lost 1 base at V and 5 bases at J; junction bases unmatched: 8.